The T cell receptor (beta chain) described here comes from a study of T cell clones after liver transplantation. Overall study context: Three of the eight recipients were HCV-positive; the rest had non-autoimmune, non-viral transplant indications. Subjects received no induction therapy and standard immunosuppression until randomization at 12-24 months post-transplant. Blood was drawn pre-transplant, before withdrawal, and after full or failed withdrawal.

Clones were sequenced by immunoSEQ multiplex PCR, and TCRdb holds only the in-frame ones, with some missing. The table shows just over 60,000 clones, with 60% to 80% occurring only once. Deletions cut 7 bases from V and 5 bases from J, with 9 bases between. Germline V CDR1 and CDR2: SGHAT, FQNNGV. The CDR3 totals 13 residues. Sequenced here: CD4+ T cells from blood, sampled before liver transplant. This chain connects TRBV11-2 to TRBJ1-6; D may be TRBD1 (6 bases). The sequence was obtained from a human donor who received a liver transplant. CDR3 coding DNA: TGTGCCAGCACTTGGGACAATAATTCACCCCTCCACTTT. This encodes CASTWDNNSPLHF.